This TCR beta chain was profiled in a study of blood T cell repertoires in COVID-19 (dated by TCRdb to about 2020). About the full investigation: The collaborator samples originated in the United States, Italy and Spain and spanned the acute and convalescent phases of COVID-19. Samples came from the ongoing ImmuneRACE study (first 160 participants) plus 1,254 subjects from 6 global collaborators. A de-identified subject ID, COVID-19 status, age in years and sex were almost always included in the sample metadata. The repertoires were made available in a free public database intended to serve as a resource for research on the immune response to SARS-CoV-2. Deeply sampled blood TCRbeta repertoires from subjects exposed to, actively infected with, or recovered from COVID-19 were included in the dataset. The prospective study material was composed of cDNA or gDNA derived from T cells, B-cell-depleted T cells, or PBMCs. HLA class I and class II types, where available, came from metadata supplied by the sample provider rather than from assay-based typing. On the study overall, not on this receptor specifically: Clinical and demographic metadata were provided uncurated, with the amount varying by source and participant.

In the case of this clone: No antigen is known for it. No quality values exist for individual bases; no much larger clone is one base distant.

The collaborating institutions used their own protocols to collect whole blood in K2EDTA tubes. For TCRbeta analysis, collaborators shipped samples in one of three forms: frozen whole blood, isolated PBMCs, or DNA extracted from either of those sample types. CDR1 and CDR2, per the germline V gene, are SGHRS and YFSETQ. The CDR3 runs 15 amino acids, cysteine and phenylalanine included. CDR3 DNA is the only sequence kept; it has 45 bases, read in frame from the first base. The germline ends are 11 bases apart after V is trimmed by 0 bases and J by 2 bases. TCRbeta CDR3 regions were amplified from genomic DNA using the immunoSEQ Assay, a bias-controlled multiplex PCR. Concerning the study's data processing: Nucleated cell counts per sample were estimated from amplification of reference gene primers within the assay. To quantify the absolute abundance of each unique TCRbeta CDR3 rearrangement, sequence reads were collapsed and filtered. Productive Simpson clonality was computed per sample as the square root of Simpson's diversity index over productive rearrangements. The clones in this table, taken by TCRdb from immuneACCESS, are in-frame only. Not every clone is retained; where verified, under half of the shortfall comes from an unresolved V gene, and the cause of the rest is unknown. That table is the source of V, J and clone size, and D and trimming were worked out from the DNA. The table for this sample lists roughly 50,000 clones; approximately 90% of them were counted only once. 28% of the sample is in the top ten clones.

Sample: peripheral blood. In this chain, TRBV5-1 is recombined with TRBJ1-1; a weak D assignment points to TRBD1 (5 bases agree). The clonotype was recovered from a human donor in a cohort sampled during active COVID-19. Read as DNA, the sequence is TGCGCCAGCAGCTTGGGACAGAGAGTTAACACTGAAGCTTTCTTT. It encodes CASSLGQRVNTEAFF.